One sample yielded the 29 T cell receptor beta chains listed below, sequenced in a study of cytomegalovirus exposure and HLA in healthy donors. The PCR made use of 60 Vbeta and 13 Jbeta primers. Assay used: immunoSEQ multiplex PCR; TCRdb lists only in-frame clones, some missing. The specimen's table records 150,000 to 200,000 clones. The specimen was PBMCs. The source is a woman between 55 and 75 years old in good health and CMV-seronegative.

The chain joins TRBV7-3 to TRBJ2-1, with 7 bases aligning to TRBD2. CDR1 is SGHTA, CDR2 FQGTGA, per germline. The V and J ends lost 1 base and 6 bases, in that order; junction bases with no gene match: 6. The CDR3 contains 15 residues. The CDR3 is CASSLIPSGINEQFF. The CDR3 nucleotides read TGTGCCAGCAGCTTAATCCCTAGCGGCATCAATGAGCAGTTCTTC. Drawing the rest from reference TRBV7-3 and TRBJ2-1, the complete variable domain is GAGVSQTPSNKVTEKGKYVELRCDPISGHTALYWYRQSLGQGPEFLIYFQGTGAADDSGLPNDRFFAVRPEGSVSTLKIQRTERGDSAVYLCASSLIPSGINEQFFGPGTRLTVL.

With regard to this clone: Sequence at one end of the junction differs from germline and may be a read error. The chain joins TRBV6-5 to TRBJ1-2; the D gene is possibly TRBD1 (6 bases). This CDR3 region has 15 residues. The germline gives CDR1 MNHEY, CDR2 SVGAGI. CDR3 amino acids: CAGSPQGGGAYGYTF. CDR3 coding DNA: TGTGCCGGCAGTCCGCAGGGAGGGGGAGCCTATGGCTACACCTTC.

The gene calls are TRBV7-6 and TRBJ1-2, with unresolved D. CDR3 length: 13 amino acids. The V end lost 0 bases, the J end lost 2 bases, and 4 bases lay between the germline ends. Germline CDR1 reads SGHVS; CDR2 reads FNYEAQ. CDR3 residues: CASSLAANYGYTF. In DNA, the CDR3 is TGTGCCAGCAGCTTAGCAGCGAACTATGGCTACACCTTC.

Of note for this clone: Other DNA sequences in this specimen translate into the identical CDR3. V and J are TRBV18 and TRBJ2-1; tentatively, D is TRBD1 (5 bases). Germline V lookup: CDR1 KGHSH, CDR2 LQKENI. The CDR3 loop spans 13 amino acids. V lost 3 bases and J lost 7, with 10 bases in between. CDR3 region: CASSPGLGNEQFF. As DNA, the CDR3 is TGTGCCAGCTCACCGGGGCTAGGGAATGAGCAGTTCTTC.

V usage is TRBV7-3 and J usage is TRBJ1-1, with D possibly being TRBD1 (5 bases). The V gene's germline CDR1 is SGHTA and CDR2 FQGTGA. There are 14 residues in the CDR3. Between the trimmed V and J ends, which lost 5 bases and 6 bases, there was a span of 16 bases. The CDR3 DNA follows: TGTGCCAGCAGCCCCAGGGTTTTTTCTTCTGAAGCTTTCTTT. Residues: CASSPRVFSSEAFF. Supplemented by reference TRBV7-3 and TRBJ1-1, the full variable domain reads GAGVSQTPSNKVTEKGKYVELRCDPISGHTALYWYRQSLGQGPEFLIYFQGTGAADDSGLPNDRFFAVRPEGSVSTLKIQRTERGDSAVYLCASSPRVFSSEAFFGQGTRLTVV.

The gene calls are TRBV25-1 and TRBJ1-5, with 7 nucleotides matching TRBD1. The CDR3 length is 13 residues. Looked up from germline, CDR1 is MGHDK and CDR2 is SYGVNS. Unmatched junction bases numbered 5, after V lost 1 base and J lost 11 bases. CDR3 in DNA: TGTGCCAGCAGTGAATTCCCGGACAGGTCCCAGCATTTT. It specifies CASSEFPDRSQHF.

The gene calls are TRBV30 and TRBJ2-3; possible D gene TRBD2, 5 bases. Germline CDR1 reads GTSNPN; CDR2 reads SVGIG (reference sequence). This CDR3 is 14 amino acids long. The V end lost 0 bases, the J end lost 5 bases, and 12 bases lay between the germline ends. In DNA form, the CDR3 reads TGTGCCTGGAGTGTAAGCGGTCCCGGAGATACGCAGTATTTT. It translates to CAWSVSGPGDTQYF. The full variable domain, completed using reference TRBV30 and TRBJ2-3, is SQTIHQWPATLVQPVGSPLSLECTVEGTSNPNLYWYRQAAGRGLQLLFYSVGIGQISSEVPQNLSASRPQDRQFILSSKKLLLSDSGFYLCAWSVSGPGDTQYFGPGTRLTVL.

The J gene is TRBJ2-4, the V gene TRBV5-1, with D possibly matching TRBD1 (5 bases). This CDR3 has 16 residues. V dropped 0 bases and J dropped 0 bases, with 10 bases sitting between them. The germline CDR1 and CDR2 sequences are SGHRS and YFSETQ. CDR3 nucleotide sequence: TGCGCCAGCAGCTTGGGACAGCAAGTAGCCAAAAACATTCAGTACTTC. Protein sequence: CASSLGQQVAKNIQYF.

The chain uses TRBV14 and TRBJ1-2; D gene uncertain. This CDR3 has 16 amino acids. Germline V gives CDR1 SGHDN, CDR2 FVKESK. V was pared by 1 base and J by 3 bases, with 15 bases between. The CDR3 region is CASSQVTDSEDYGYTF. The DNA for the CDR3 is TGTGCCAGCAGCCAAGTTACGGATAGCGAGGACTATGGCTACACCTTC.

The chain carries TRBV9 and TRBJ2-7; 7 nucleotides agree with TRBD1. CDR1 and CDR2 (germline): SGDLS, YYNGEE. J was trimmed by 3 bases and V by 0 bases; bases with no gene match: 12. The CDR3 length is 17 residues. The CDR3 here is CASSVGLRTGGNYEQYF. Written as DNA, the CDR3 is TGTGCCAGCAGCGTAGGGCTCAGGACAGGAGGAAACTACGAGCAGTACTTC.

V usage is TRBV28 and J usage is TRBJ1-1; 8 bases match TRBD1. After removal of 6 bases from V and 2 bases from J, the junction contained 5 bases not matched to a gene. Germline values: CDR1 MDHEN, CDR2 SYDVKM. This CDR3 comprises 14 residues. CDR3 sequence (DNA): TGTGCCAGCAGCAGTCCAGGGGGCAACACTGAAGCTTTCTTT. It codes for CASSSPGGNTEAFF.

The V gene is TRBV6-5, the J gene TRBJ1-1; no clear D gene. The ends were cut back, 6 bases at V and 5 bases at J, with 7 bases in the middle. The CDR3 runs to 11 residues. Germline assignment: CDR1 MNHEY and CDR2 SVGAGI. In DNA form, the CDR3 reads TGTGCCAGCAGCGGGAGGACTGAAGCTTTCTTT. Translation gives CASSGRTEAFF.

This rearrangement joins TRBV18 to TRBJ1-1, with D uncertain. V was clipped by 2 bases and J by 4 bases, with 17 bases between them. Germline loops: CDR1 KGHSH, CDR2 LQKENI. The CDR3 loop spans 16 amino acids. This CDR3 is CASSPTGAGFGTEAFF. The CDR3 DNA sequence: TGTGCCAGCTCACCAACCGGAGCCGGCTTTGGCACTGAAGCTTTCTTT.

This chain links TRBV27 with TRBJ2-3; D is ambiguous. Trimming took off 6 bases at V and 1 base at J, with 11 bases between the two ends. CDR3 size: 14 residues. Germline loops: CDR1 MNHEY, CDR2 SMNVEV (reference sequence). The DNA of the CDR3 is TGTGCCAGCAGCCCCCGAGTTGGCACAGATACGCAGTATTTT. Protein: CASSPRVGTDTQYF.

CDR3 sequence (DNA): TGCAGCGCTATCGACCGGAAAAAGGGGGAAAAACTGTTTTTT. It specifies CSAIDRKKGEKLFF. This chain links TRBV29-1 with TRBJ1-4; a possible D gene is TRBD1 (5 bases). This CDR3 is 14 amino acids long. Germline CDR1 SQVTM, CDR2 ANQGSEA. The V and J ends lost 7 bases and 8 bases respectively, with 20 bases between them.

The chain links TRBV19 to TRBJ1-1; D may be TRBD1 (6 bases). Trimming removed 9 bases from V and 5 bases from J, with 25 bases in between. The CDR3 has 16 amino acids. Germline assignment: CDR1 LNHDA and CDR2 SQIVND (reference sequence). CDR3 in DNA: TGTGCCAGCTATCCTGGGATGCAGGGGAGAAGGACTGAAGCTTTCTTT. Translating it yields CASYPGMQGRRTEAFF.

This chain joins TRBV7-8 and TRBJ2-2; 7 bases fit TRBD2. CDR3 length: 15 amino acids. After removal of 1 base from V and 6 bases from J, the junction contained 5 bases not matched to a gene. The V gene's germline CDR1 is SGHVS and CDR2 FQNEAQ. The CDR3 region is CASSLGGGIPGELFF. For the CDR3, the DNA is TGTGCCAGCAGCTTAGGGGGGGGGATCCCCGGGGAGCTGTTTTTT.

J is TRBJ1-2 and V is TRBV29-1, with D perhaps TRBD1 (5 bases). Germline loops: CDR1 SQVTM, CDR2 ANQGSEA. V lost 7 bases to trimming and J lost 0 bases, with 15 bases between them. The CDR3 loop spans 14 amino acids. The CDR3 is CSAHGAATNYGYTF. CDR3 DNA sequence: TGCAGCGCCCATGGGGCAGCCACTAACTATGGCTACACCTTC.

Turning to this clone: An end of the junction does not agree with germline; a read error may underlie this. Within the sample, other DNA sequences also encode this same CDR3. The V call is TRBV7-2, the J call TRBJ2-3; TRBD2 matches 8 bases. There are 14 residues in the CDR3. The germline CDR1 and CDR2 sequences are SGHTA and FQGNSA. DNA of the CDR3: TGTGCCAGCAGCCTAGCGGGCCTCACAGATACGCAGTATTTT. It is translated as CASSLAGLTDTQYF.

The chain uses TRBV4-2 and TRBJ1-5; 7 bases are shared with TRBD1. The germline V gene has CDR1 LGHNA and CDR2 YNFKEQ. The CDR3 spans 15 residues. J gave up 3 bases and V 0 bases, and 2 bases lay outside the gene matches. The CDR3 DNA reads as TGTGCCAGCAGCCAAGAGGGACAGCTCAATCAGCCCCAGCATTTT. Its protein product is CASSQEGQLNQPQHF.

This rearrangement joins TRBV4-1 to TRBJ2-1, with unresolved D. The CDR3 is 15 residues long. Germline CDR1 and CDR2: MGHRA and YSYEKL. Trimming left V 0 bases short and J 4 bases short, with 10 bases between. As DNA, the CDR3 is TGCGCCAGCAGCCAAGACTCCTCCACTTACAATGAGCAGTTCTTC. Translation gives CASSQDSSTYNEQFF.

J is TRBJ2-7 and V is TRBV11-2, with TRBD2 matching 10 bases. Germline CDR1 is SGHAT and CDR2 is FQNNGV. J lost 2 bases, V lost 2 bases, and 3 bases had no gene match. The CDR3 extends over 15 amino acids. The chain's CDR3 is CASSLLAGVAYEQYF. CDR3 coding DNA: TGTGCCAGCAGCTTACTAGCGGGAGTCGCCTACGAGCAGTACTTC.

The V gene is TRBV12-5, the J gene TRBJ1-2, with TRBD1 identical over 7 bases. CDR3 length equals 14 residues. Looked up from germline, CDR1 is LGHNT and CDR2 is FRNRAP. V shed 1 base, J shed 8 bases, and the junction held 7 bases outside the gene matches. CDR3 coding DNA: TGTGCTAGTGGTTTGGGGGGACAGCTTAGAGGCTACACCTTC. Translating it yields CASGLGGQLRGYTF.

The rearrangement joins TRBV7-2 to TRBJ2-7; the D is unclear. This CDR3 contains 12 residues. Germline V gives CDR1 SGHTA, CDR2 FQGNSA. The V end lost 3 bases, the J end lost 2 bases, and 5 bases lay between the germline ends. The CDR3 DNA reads TGTGCCAGCAGCTTGCGTCCCTACGAGCAGTACTTC. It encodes CASSLRPYEQYF. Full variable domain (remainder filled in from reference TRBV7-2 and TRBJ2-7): GAGVSQSPSNKVTEKGKDVELRCDPISGHTALYWYRQSLGQGLEFLIYFQGNSAPDKSGLPSDRFSAERTGGSVSTLTIQRTQQEDSAVYLCASSLRPYEQYFGPGTRLTVT.

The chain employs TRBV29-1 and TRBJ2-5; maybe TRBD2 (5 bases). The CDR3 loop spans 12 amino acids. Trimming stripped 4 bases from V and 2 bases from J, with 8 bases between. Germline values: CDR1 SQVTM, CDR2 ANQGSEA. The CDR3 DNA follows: TGCAGCGTTGCAAGACTACAAGAGACCCAGTACTTC. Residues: CSVARLQETQYF.

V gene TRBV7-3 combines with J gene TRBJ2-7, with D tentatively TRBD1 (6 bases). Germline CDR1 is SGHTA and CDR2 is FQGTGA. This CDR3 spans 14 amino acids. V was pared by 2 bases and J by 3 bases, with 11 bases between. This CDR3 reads CASSLGGPGYEQYF. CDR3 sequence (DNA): TGTGCCAGCAGCTTAGGGGGCCCCGGCTACGAGCAGTACTTC.

In nucleotides, the CDR3 is TGCGCCAGCAGCGCCCCGGACAGTGACTATGGCTACACCTTC. Residues: CASSAPDSDYGYTF. The rearrangement joins TRBV5-1 to TRBJ1-2; D possibly corresponds to TRBD1 (6 bases). The CDR3 loop spans 14 amino acids. The V end lost 4 bases, the J end lost 3 bases, and 13 bases lay between the germline ends. In germline, CDR1 is SGHRS, CDR2 YFSETQ.

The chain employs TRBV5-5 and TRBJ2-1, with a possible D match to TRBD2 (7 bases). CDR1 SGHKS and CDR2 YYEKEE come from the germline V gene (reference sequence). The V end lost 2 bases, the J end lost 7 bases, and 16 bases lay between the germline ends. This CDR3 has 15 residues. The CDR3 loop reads CASSLGGGVVNEQFF. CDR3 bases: TGTGCCAGCAGCTTAGGGGGGGGCGTTGTAAATGAGCAGTTCTTC.

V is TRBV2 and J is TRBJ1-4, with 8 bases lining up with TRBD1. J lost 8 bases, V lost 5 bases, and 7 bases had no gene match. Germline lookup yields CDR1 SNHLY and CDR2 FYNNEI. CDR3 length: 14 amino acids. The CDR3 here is CASSSGQGAEKLFF. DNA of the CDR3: TGTGCCAGCAGTTCTGGACAGGGCGCGGAAAAACTGTTTTTT.